These 14 T cell receptor beta chains came from one sample sequenced in a study of PD-L1 blockade in urothelial cancer. Generated by immunoSEQ multiplex PCR, the TCRdb table keeps only in-frame clones and is missing some. The data show some 45,000 clones, 88% seen once. Material: PBMCs, obtained around atezolizumab (anti-PD-L1) treatment. The source of these receptors is a man at least 80 years old with urothelial cancer.

This rearrangement joins TRBV12-2 to TRBJ2-1; the tabulated D call, TRBD1, remains unverified against the DNA. TRBV12-2 counts as a pseudogene. The CDR3 has 12 residues. The CDR3 is CASRLYRGEQFF. Written as DNA, the CDR3 is TGTGCAAGTCGCTTATATAGGGGTGAGCAGTTCTTC.

V is TRBV28 and J is TRBJ1-1; D possibly corresponds to TRBD1 (6 bases). Germline loops: CDR1 MDHEN, CDR2 SYDVKM. The CDR3 length is 14 residues. V lost 6 bases and J lost 5, with 16 bases in between. CDR3 protein: CASRLGRGGTEAFF. The CDR3 DNA is TGTGCCAGCAGACTGGGCAGGGGAGGGACTGAAGCTTTCTTT.

This clone was seen a single time. The chain joins TRBV4-1 to TRBJ2-1; 13 bases align to TRBD2. Germline CDR1 is MGHRA and CDR2 is YSYEKL. This CDR3 comprises 16 residues. The ends lost 4 bases at V and 8 bases at J; junction bases unmatched: 8. The CDR3 sequence: CASSLSGLAGTHEQFF. The CDR3 DNA sequence: TGCGCCAGCAGCCTGTCGGGACTAGCGGGAACGCATGAGCAGTTCTTC.

The chain uses TRBV5-5 and TRBJ1-1, with 7 bases that match TRBD1. The germline V gene has CDR1 SGHKS and CDR2 YYEKEE (reference sequence). The CDR3 runs to 19 residues. The V gene end was trimmed by 1 base and the J gene end by 0 bases; junction bases not matched to a gene: 15. CDR3 loop: CASSLLVAGQALLNTEAFF. The CDR3 DNA follows: TGTGCCAGCAGCTTGTTAGTCGCAGGACAGGCGCTACTGAACACTGAAGCTTTCTTT.

The chain recombines TRBV2 with TRBJ2-2, with a tentative D call TRBD1 (6 bases). The germline CDR1 and CDR2 sequences are SNHLY and FYNNEI. The CDR3 runs 13 residues. Trimming left V 6 bases short and J 6 bases short, with 11 bases between. Written as DNA, the CDR3 is TGTGCCAGCAGGGGGACATATTCCGGGGAGCTGTTTTTT. Translation gives CASRGTYSGELFF.

The genes are TRBV27 and TRBJ1-5, with 7 bases identical to TRBD1. V dropped 6 bases and J dropped 4; count of bases not matched to a gene: 9. The CDR3 runs 15 residues. Germline V gene sequence: CDR1 MNHEY, CDR2 SMNVEV (reference sequence). The CDR3 is CASRLNRGVNQPQHF. CDR3 sequence (DNA): TGTGCCAGCAGACTAAACAGGGGTGTGAATCAGCCCCAGCATTTT.

The rearrangement uses TRBV9 and TRBJ1-4, with D maybe TRBD1 (6 bases). Between the trimmed V and J ends, which lost 6 bases and 8 bases, there was a span of 17 bases. The CDR3 runs 14 residues. Germline values: CDR1 SGDLS, CDR2 YYNGEE. The CDR3 is CASNTGTFPEKLFF. The CDR3 bases are TGTGCCAGCAATACCGGGACATTCCCAGAAAAACTGTTTTTT.

The chain couples TRBV2 to TRBJ2-7; 13 nucleotides align to TRBD2. Germline loops: CDR1 SNHLY, CDR2 FYNNEI. This CDR3 spans 17 amino acids. The J segment lost 6 bases and the V segment lost 8 bases, leaving 16 bases of the junction unmatched. The CDR3 loop is CASSFAGTSGNRGEQYF. DNA for the CDR3: TGTGCCAGCTCCTTTGCCGGGACTAGCGGGAACAGGGGCGAGCAGTACTTC.

The rearrangement uses TRBV6-1 and TRBJ1-3, with D hard to call. Trimming removed 6 bases from V and 8 bases from J, with 8 bases in between. The germline gives CDR1 MNHNS, CDR2 SASEGT. This CDR3 spans 11 amino acids. DNA of the CDR3: TGTGCCAGCAGGGTGGCGGACACCATATATTTT. Translated, it gives CASRVADTIYF.

The CDR3, as DNA: TGCGCCAGCAGCTTGGGGGGGCTGAGCAATCAGCCCCAGCATTTT. It yields the protein CASSLGGLSNQPQHF. This chain links TRBV5-1 with TRBJ1-5; possibly TRBD1 for D (6 bases). Looked up from germline, CDR1 is SGHRS and CDR2 is YFSETQ. The CDR3 has 15 residues. V gave up 0 bases and J gave up 1 base, with 8 bases separating them.

Here the CDR3 reads CASSLTGLSNQPQHF. Here the CDR3 DNA reads TGCGCCAGCAGCTTGACAGGCCTTAGCAATCAGCCCCAGCATTTT. The chain joins TRBV5-1 to TRBJ1-5; a possible D gene is TRBD1 (5 bases). CDR3 size: 15 residues. The germline CDR1 and CDR2 sequences are SGHRS and YFSETQ. Trimming stripped 1 base from V and 0 bases from J, with 8 bases between.

V is TRBV9 and J is TRBJ2-5; 8 bases line up with TRBD1. V lost 3 bases, J lost 7 bases, and 17 bases stayed unmatched. The CDR3 totals 17 residues. Germline V lookup: CDR1 SGDLS, CDR2 YYNGEE. In DNA form, the CDR3 reads TGTGCCAGCAGCGCACCGGGACAGGACCGACAAGATGGGACCCAGTACTTC. Its protein product is CASSAPGQDRQDGTQYF.

This chain uses TRBV30 with TRBJ2-7; no reliable D call. V lost 0 bases and J 3 bases, leaving 3 bases between the germline ends. This CDR3 region has 11 residues. From germline, CDR1 is GTSNPN and CDR2 SVGIG (reference sequence). The CDR3 is CAWSVLYEQYF. CDR3 nucleotides: TGTGCCTGGAGTGTACTCTACGAGCAGTACTTC.

V and J are TRBV29-1 and TRBJ2-3; TRBD2 matches 7 bases. Germline loops: CDR1 SQVTM, CDR2 ANQGSEA. CDR3 length: 12 amino acids. J gave up 2 bases and V 7 bases, and 3 bases lay outside the gene matches. As DNA, the CDR3 is TGCAGCGCAGCGGGGTCCACAGATACGCAGTATTTT. It specifies CSAAGSTDTQYF.